These 26 T cell receptor beta chains share one sample of origin, sequenced in a study of kidney transplant recipient with SARS-CoV-2 infection. Each CDR3 protein is one row after TCRdb ran MiXCR on the reads. The sample has 250,000 or so distinct CDR3 sequences; more than 25% are singletons. Sequences were derived from a blood sample, sampled at baseline and on roughly day 110 from a kidney transplant recipient. These receptors were collected from a male patient younger than 45 who had COVID-19 and was a kidney transplant recipient. The graft donor may be the source of some T cells.

Ten or more counts support this clonotype. The genes are TRBV12-3 or TRBV12-4 and TRBJ2-7, with D maybe TRBD2 (6 bases). The V and J ends lost 8 bases and 8 bases respectively, with 22 bases between them. This CDR3 contains 14 residues. CDR3 DNA: TGTGCCAGCTTTGCGGGGACGAGGGGATCTCAGCAGTACTTC. It encodes CASFAGTRGSQQYF.

The chain uses TRBV14 and TRBJ1-5, with D unresolved. Germline V CDR1 and CDR2: SGHDN, FVKESK. The germline V and J ends were trimmed by 8 bases and 0 bases, with 14 bases remaining between them. The CDR3 consists of 15 residues. CDR3 residues: CASGRGLYSNQPQHF. DNA of the CDR3: TGTGCCAGCGGCCGCGGACTGTATAGCAATCAGCCCCAGCATTTT. Looking up the rest from reference TRBV14 and TRBJ1-5 gives the full variable domain: EAGVTQFPSHSVIEKGQTVTLRCDPISGHDNLYWYRRVMGKEIKFLLHFVKESKQDESGMPNNRFLAERTGGTYSTLKVQPAELEDSGVYFCASGRGLYSNQPQHFGDGTRLSIL.

About this clonotype: It may be a read error: a sequence one base away is much more abundant. This chain links TRBV7-9 with TRBJ2-2; no clear D gene. Germline V gene sequence: CDR1 SEHNR, CDR2 FQNEAQ (reference sequence). V lost 8 bases and J lost 15, with 22 bases in between. The CDR3 is 13 amino acids. As DNA, the CDR3 is TGTGCCAGCGGCCCCGTCGGCCTCGACCAGGTGTTTTTT. Its translation is CASGPVGLDQVFF.

This clonotype was seen more than once but under ten times. The chain combines TRBV10-3 with TRBJ2-5; D gene ambiguous. The CDR3 extends over 13 amino acids. The germline V and J ends were trimmed by 4 bases and 1 base, with 7 bases remaining between them. CDR1 and CDR2 (germline): ENHRY, SYGVKD. Here the CDR3 reads CAISGTGQETQYF. Written as DNA, the CDR3 is TGTGCCATCAGTGGGACCGGCCAAGAGACCCAGTACTTC.

This clonotype has ten or more counts. The gene calls are TRBV28 and TRBJ2-2; perhaps TRBD1 as D (5 bases). V shed 10 bases and J shed 0 bases, with 9 bases lying between them. CDR1 is MDHEN, CDR2 SYDVKM, per germline. The CDR3 consists of 13 residues. The chain's CDR3 is CATRTSNTGELFF. CDR3 in DNA: TGTGCCACCCGGACATCGAACACCGGGGAGCTGTTTTTT.

Details on this clonotype: A much more abundant neighbour one base away suggests this may be a read error. This chain links TRBV24-1 with TRBJ2-5; 7 bases are shared with TRBD2. The CDR3 spans 13 residues. Trimming cost V 7 bases and J 4 bases; bases outside gene matches: 5. Germline CDR1 and CDR2: KGHDR and SFDVKD. The CDR3 loop is CATRAAGSETQYF. The DNA of the CDR3 is TGTGCCACCAGGGCAGCGGGATCAGAGACCCAGTACTTC.

This clonotype was picked up many times. The rearrangement links TRBV29-1 to TRBJ1-4; maybe TRBD1 (5 bases). The CDR3 runs to 17 residues. Deletions cut 0 bases from V and 2 bases from J, with 16 bases between. Germline-derived CDR1 and CDR2 are SQVTM and ANQGSEA. The chain's CDR3 is CSVEESGGWATNEKLFF. The DNA for the CDR3 is TGCAGCGTTGAAGAATCCGGGGGATGGGCGACTAATGAAAAACTGTTTTTT.

There are many counts of this clonotype. The rearrangement uses TRBV7-2 and TRBJ2-7, with a weak D call TRBD1 (5 bases). This CDR3 is 15 amino acids long. In germline, CDR1 is SGHTA, CDR2 FQGNSA. V gave up 4 bases and J gave up 2 bases, with 15 bases separating them. As DNA, the CDR3 is TGTGCCAGCAGCTCCCCCAGTACAGGAACCTACGAGCAGTACTTC. Translating it yields CASSSPSTGTYEQYF. Variable domain in full (rest from reference TRBV7-2 and TRBJ2-7): GAGVSQSPSNKVTEKGKDVELRCDPISGHTALYWYRQSLGQGLEFLIYFQGNSAPDKSGLPSDRFSAERTGGSVSTLTIQRTQQEDSAVYLCASSSPSTGTYEQYFGPGTRLTVT.

This clonotype was detected many times. The CDR3 loop reads CASTPSAETGKLFF. CDR3 nucleotides: TGTGCCAGCACCCCTTCGGCGGAAACGGGCAAACTGTTTTTT. This sequence joins TRBV12-3 or TRBV12-4 and TRBJ1-4; D is ambiguous. This CDR3 region has 14 residues. V gave up 7 bases and J gave up 11 bases, with 20 bases separating them.

The J gene is TRBJ2-1, the V gene TRBV5-6, with a weak D call TRBD1 (6 bases). Germline V gives CDR1 SGHDT, CDR2 YYEEEE. Trimming pared 0 bases from V and 2 bases from J, leaving 6 bases between. The CDR3 runs to 14 residues. CDR3 nucleotide sequence: TGTGCCAGCAGCTTGGACAGGGCCTACAATGAGCAGTTCTTC. Residues: CASSLDRAYNEQFF.

The chain recombines TRBV12-2 with TRBJ1-2. TRBV12-2 is given as a pseudogene. CDR3 length equals 17 residues. DNA for the CDR3: TGTGCAAGTCGCTATTGTGGGACTCCACGAAAGACCTATGGCTACACCTTC. Its protein product is CASRYCGTPRKTYGYTF.

This clonotype was seen repeatedly, ten times or more. The chain has TRBV27 and TRBJ1-5, with 7 bases fitting TRBD1. Germline CDR1 reads MNHEY; CDR2 reads SMNVEV (reference sequence). The CDR3 has 14 residues. V shed 10 bases and J 0 bases; nucleotides not matched to a gene: 6. CDR3 coding DNA: TGTGCCAACCGGGACAGCCATAGCAATCAGCCCCAGCATTTT. Its translation is CANRDSHSNQPQHF.

The V gene is TRBV27, the J gene TRBJ1-5; D is unresolved. CDR3 length: 13 residues. V was clipped by 3 bases and J by 4 bases, with 7 bases between them. The V gene's germline CDR1 is MNHEY and CDR2 SMNVEV (reference sequence). CDR3: CASSFLLNQPQHF. As DNA, the CDR3 is TGTGCCAGCAGTTTTTTACTAAATCAGCCCCAGCATTTT.

The rearrangement joins TRBV19 to TRBJ1-2; TRBD1 agrees at 7 bases. The CDR3 is made up of 17 amino acids. CDR1 and CDR2 (germline): LNHDA, SQIVND (reference sequence). V lost 5 bases to trimming and J lost 4 bases; unmatched junction nucleotides: 16. Written as DNA, the CDR3 is TGTGCCAGTAGTTGGGATGGGACAGATCGAAAGACCTATGGCTACACCTTC. Translating gives CASSWDGTDRKTYGYTF.

This clonotype was found many times. The J gene is TRBJ1-2, the V gene TRBV3-1; D call uncertain. CDR3 length: 17 residues. Germline CDR1 reads LGHDT; CDR2 reads YNNKEL (reference sequence). V lost 5 bases and J lost 4, with 23 bases in between. The CDR3 DNA reads as TGTGCCAGCAGCGGCTCGACCACCCTTCGAAAGACCTATGGCTACACCTTC. It specifies CASSGSTTLRKTYGYTF.

On this clonotype: With a much larger clone just one base away, this may be a read error. The gene calls are TRBV6-2 or TRBV6-3 and TRBJ1-3; TRBD1 is a possible D gene (5 bases). The CDR3 sequence is 15 residues long. V lost 10 bases to trimming and J lost 0 bases, with 16 bases between them. The germline V gene encodes CDR1 MNHEY and CDR2 SVGEGT. The CDR3 spells CAITPSDNSGNTIYF. Written as DNA, the CDR3 is TGTGCCATCACTCCCTCGGACAACTCTGGAAACACCATATATTTT.

At least ten counts were recorded for this clonotype. The rearrangement links TRBV6-2 or TRBV6-3 to TRBJ2-3, with 7 bases lining up with TRBD2. Germline CDR1 and CDR2: MNHEY and SVGEGT. J was trimmed by 13 bases and V by 6 bases; bases with no gene match: 10. The CDR3 runs to 12 residues. The CDR3 DNA reads as TGTGCCAGCAGCACCCCGGCAGGGACTAAGTATTTT. Translation gives CASSTPAGTKYF.

This clonotype was found many times. V and J are TRBV6-5 and TRBJ1-5; 7 nucleotides match TRBD1. There are 17 residues in the CDR3. Per the germline V gene, CDR1 is MNHEY and CDR2 is SVGAGI. Unmatched junction bases numbered 9, after V lost 4 bases and J lost 0 bases. The CDR3, as DNA: TGTGCCAGCAGTTTAGAGACAGGGCCGTATAGCAATCAGCCCCAGCATTTT. Amino acids: CASSLETGPYSNQPQHF.

The genes are TRBV11-3 and TRBJ1-2; D gene ambiguous. This CDR3 is 17 amino acids long. In germline, CDR1 is SGHNT, CDR2 YENEEA. V lost 5 bases to trimming and J lost 4 bases, with 23 bases between them. CDR3 amino acids: CASSRVYDLRKTYGYTF. In nucleotides, the CDR3 is TGTGCCAGCAGCCGTGTCTACGATCTCAGAAAGACCTATGGCTACACCTTC.

The chain combines TRBV6-4 with TRBJ2-3; TRBD2 might be the D (5 bases). Trimming took 0 bases from V and 0 from J, leaving 7 bases between them. This CDR3 is built from 15 residues. Germline V gene data show CDR1 as MRHNA and CDR2 as SNTAGT. Here the CDR3 reads CASSDSSASTDTQYF. The CDR3 DNA sequence: TGTGCCAGCAGTGACTCTAGCGCTAGCACAGATACGCAGTATTTT.

As to this clonotype: A much larger clone lies a single base off, so this may be a read error. Written as DNA, the CDR3 is TGTGCCAGCAGGAGGCCCTACGGGACAGAAGTTTACGAGCAGTGCTTC. This sequence encodes CASRRPYGTEVYEQCF. The V call is TRBV2, the J call TRBJ2-7; 7 positions agree with TRBD1. The CDR3 sequence is 16 residues long. Germline CDR1 reads SNHLY; CDR2 reads FYNNEI. Drawing the rest from reference TRBV2 and TRBJ2-7, the complete variable domain is EPEVTQTPSHQVTQMGQEVILRCVPISNHLYFYWYRQILGQKVEFLVSFYNNEISEKSEIFDDQFSVERPDGSNFTLKIRSTKLEDSAMYFCASRRPYGTEVYEQCFGPGTRLTVT.

The rearrangement joins TRBV5-1 to TRBJ1-2; D unclear. The CDR3 is made up of 16 amino acids. V was shortened by 6 bases and J by 4 bases, with 22 bases between the two germline ends. Looked up from germline, CDR1 is SGHRS and CDR2 is YFSETQ. The CDR3 nucleotides are TGCGCCAGCAATTGGCAATCGGTTCGAAAGACCTATGGCTACACCTTC. Translation gives CASNWQSVRKTYGYTF.

This clonotype showed up just once. This may arise from a read error, as a much more abundant clone is one base away. The genes are TRBV10-2 and TRBJ1-5; 9 nucleotides agree with TRBD1. Germline loops: CDR1 WSHSY, CDR2 SAAADI. There are 15 residues in the CDR3. The DNA of the CDR3 is TGCTCCAGCAAGGCAAACAGGGGGCTTGGCCAGCCCCAGCATTTT. It encodes CSSKANRGLGQPQHF.

This clonotype was counted ten times or more. The genes are TRBV23-1 and TRBJ1-2; D remains ambiguous. TRBV23-1 is an open reading frame whose function is uncertain. The CDR3 has 17 amino acids. The V end was cut by 4 bases, the J end by 4 bases, with 22 bases between. CDR3 residues: CASSPFALRRKTYGYTF. In nucleotides, the CDR3 is TGCGCCAGCAGTCCGTTTGCGCTACGCAGAAAGACCTATGGCTACACCTTC.

To note about this clonotype: A much bigger clone sits one base away, suggesting this may be a read error. The rearrangement links TRBV12-3 or TRBV12-4 to TRBJ1-2; the D is unclear. CDR3 length: 13 residues. CDR3 loop: CASSLTSIYGCTF. The CDR3 nucleotides are TGTGCCAGCAGTCTGACTTCCATTTATGGCTGCACCTTC.

This clonotype has at least ten counts. The chain couples TRBV28 to TRBJ2-2; D is uncertain. This CDR3 comprises 11 residues. Germline CDR1 is MDHEN and CDR2 is SYDVKM. The ends were cut back, 6 bases at V and 5 bases at J, with 4 bases in the middle. In DNA form, the CDR3 reads TGTGCCAGCAGGGGGACCGGGGAGCTGTTTTTT. This encodes CASRGTGELFF.